The sequence of this T cell receptor (beta chain) was determined in a study of blood T cells in healthy people across ages. Then a second PCR, running roughly 7 to 11 cycles, was carried out with a sample-barcoded 5' primer and a J-beta primer mix. A single record per CDR3 protein comes from TCRdb applying MiXCR to the 5' RACE reads. Among about 640,000 distinct CDR3 sequences listed, 45% to 65% were seen once. The CDR3 consists of 11 residues. V lost 5 bases to trimming and J lost 10 bases, with 9 bases between them. Per germline, CDR1 MNHEY and CDR2 SVGEGT. V and J are TRBV6-2 or TRBV6-3 and TRBJ2-1; the D is unclear. The TCR was taken from a man in his 60s in good health. The sample taken for sequencing was blood. The CDR3 nucleotides read TGTGCCAGCAGTCACAGCTACGAGCAGTTCTTC. Translated, it gives CASSHSYEQFF.